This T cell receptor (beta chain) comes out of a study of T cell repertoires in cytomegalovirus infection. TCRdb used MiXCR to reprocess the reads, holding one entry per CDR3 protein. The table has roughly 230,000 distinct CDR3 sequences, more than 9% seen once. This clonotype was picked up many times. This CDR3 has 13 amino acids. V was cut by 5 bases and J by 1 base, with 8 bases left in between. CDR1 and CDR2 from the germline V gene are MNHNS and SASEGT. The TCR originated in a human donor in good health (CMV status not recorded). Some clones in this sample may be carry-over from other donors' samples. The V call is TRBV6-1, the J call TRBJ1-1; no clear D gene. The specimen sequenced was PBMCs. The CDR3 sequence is CASSQATNTEAFF. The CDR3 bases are TGTGCCAGCAGTCAGGCAACGAACACTGAAGCTTTCTTT.